These 4 T cell receptor beta chains share one sample of origin, sequenced in a study of CD8 T cells in cerebrospinal fluid in Alzheimer's disease. Following a re-call of the 10x single-cell sequencing reads, TCRdb has one entry per CDR3 protein and lacks DNA. The repertoire table contains 1,300 to 1,500 distinct CDR3 sequences. The sequencing sample was made of cerebrospinal fluid. All receptors derive from a human donor with Alzheimer's disease.

The gene calls are TRBV6-4 and TRBJ1-1; the TCRdb D gene call, TRBD1, has no DNA to confirm it. Germline-derived CDR1 and CDR2 are MRHNA and SNTAGT. The CDR3 sequence is 17 residues long. The CDR3 is CASSDPDNRVGNTEAFF.

The V and J genes are TRBV11-3 and TRBJ2-1; TCRdb designates TRBD2, a call that cannot be tested without DNA. From germline, CDR1 is SGHNT and CDR2 YENEEA. The CDR3 is 15 amino acids. The CDR3 spells CASSLRTSGGYEQFF.

In terms of frequency, this clonotype is medium-sized. CDR3 amino acids: CASSLLGTEKLFF. The V call is TRBV27, the J call TRBJ1-4. The CDR3 covers 13 residues. From germline, CDR1 is MNHEY and CDR2 SMNVEV (reference sequence).

Judged by frequency, this clonotype is medium-sized. The chain couples TRBV20-1 to TRBJ2-7; TCRdb names TRBD1, which stays unverified in the absence of DNA. This CDR3 comprises 15 residues. From germline, CDR1 is DFQATT and CDR2 SNEGSKA (reference sequence). The CDR3 spells CSARDRGTARYEQYF.